The subject of this entry is one T cell receptor (beta chain). What it binds is unknown. The sample belongs to a study of identical twins. The study's findings and limits: Excess low generation probability was seen in twin-shared out-of-frame alpha sequences. Among monozygotic twins, out-of-frame TCR alpha sharing exceeded what models predicted. Abundant cord blood beta clonotypes carried fewer insertions; memory repertoires showed none. Zero-insertion findings could be partly confounded by invariant cells (MAIT and iNKT cells).

One entry per CDR3 protein results from TCRdb running MiXCR on the 5' RACE reads. The sample includes 1.5 million to 2 million distinct CDR3 sequences, under 35% of them seen just once. Germline V gives CDR1 MGHDK, CDR2 SYGVNS. The CDR3 spans 14 residues. The V end was cut by 3 bases, the J end by 1 base, with 10 bases between. J is TRBJ2-7 and V is TRBV25-1; maybe TRBD2 (7 bases). This sequence originates from a newborn girl in good health. The sequenced sample consisted of cord blood. The CDR3 region has the DNA TGTGCCAGCAGTGACAGGGGAGGGTCCTACGAGCAGTACTTC. This gives the protein CASSDRGGSYEQYF.